These 17 T cell receptor beta chains share one sample of origin, sequenced in a study of T cell responses to AZD1222 COVID-19 vaccine. Repertoires were generated with immunoSEQ multiplex PCR, while TCRdb's copy carries only in-frame clones and drops some. The data contain approximately 100,000 clones, 75% to 90% of them singletons. The specimen was peripheral blood, collected on day 0 of AZD1222 vaccination. The receptors come from an adult in good health.

The DNA of the CDR3 is TGTGCCAGCAGAACCTGGGGTACTGAAGCTTTCTTT. This sequence encodes CASRTWGTEAFF. The chain is built from TRBV6-5 and TRBJ1-1; D is unresolved. Trimming took 6 bases from V and 5 from J, leaving 10 bases between them. CDR3 length equals 12 residues. Germline CDR1 and CDR2: MNHEY and SVGAGI.

The chain couples TRBV6-5 to TRBJ1-4, with D possibly being TRBD1 (6 bases). V lost 8 bases, J lost 5 bases, and 9 bases lay in between. Germline values: CDR1 MNHEY, CDR2 SVGAGI. The CDR3 covers 12 residues. The DNA for the CDR3 is TGTGCCAGCGGACAGTTGAATGAAAAACTGTTTTTT. Residues: CASGQLNEKLFF.

This chain joins TRBV6-5 and TRBJ1-2; 8 bases align to TRBD1. V trimming: 6 bases; J trimming: 0 bases; junction bases outside the gene matches: 3. The CDR3 is 14 residues long. Germline assignment: CDR1 MNHEY and CDR2 SVGAGI. The DNA for the CDR3 is TGTGCCAGCAGCCCGACAGGGGCTAACTATGGCTACACCTTC. Translating it yields CASSPTGANYGYTF.

Turning to this clone: The sample has other DNA sequences that encode this CDR3 too. The rearrangement joins TRBV3-1 (or the pseudogene TRBV3-2) to TRBJ1-1; perhaps TRBD1 as D (5 bases). The V end was cut by 1 base, the J end by 11 bases, with 14 bases between. CDR3 length equals 13 residues. Germline V lookup: CDR1 LGHDT, CDR2 YNNKEL (reference sequence). The DNA of the CDR3 is TGTGCCAGCAGCCAAGCTGGGGGGACGGAGGCTTTCTTT. Translating it yields CASSQAGGTEAFF.

J is TRBJ2-7 and V is TRBV6-2 or TRBV6-3; TRBD2 aligns across 10 bases. Germline lookup yields CDR1 MNHEY and CDR2 SVGEGT. CDR3 size: 15 residues. V gave up 4 bases and J gave up 3 bases; unmatched junction bases: 6. DNA for the CDR3: TGTGCCAGCAGTTCTTGGACTAGCGGAGGCTACGAGCAGTACTTC. Protein: CASSSWTSGGYEQYF.

The gene calls are TRBV4-1 and TRBJ2-7; D not resolved. This CDR3 region has 15 residues. CDR1 MGHRA and CDR2 YSYEKL come from the germline V gene. Trimming took off 3 bases at V and 0 bases at J, with 12 bases between the two ends. DNA for the CDR3: TGCGCCAGCAGCCAGAACAGAAGGAGCTCCTACGAGCAGTACTTC. Translating gives CASSQNRRSSYEQYF.

The chain uses TRBV28 and TRBJ2-1; D may match TRBD1 or TRBD2 (6 bases each). The CDR3 is made up of 15 amino acids. V shed 3 bases and J shed 2 bases, with 11 bases lying between them. CDR1 is MDHEN, CDR2 SYDVKM, per germline. CDR3 sequence: CASSFRGTPYNEQFF. CDR3 sequence (DNA): TGTGCCAGCAGTTTTAGGGGGACTCCCTACAATGAGCAGTTCTTC.

The J gene is TRBJ2-5, the V gene TRBV24-1, with 7 bases aligning to TRBD2. In germline, CDR1 is KGHDR, CDR2 SFDVKD. This CDR3 has 12 amino acids. The V and J ends lost 6 bases and 3 bases, in that order; junction bases with no gene match: 0. The CDR3 DNA follows: TGTGCCACCAGTCTAGCGGAAGAGACCCAGTACTTC. Translation gives CATSLAEETQYF.

The chain employs TRBV9 and TRBJ2-1; 7 bases line up with TRBD2. CDR3 length: 15 amino acids. The V segment lost 4 bases and the J segment 2 bases; nucleotides outside the gene matches: 6. The germline V gene has CDR1 SGDLS and CDR2 YYNGEE. As DNA, the CDR3 is TGTGCCAGCAGCCCGGACGGGACTACCTACAATGAGCAGTTCTTC. Amino acids: CASSPDGTTYNEQFF.

The V call is TRBV7-2, the J call TRBJ2-1; tentatively, D is TRBD1 (6 bases). This CDR3 is built from 14 residues. In germline, CDR1 is SGHTA, CDR2 FQGNSA. V lost 6 bases, J lost 5 bases, and 14 bases lay in between. The CDR3: CASSPMGANNEQFF. For the CDR3, the DNA is TGTGCCAGCAGTCCCATGGGGGCCAACAATGAGCAGTTCTTC. Full variable domain (outside the CDR3, taken from reference TRBV7-2 and TRBJ2-1): GAGVSQSPSNKVTEKGKDVELRCDPISGHTALYWYRQSLGQGLEFLIYFQGNSAPDKSGLPSDRFSAERTGGSVSTLTIQRTQQEDSAVYLCASSPMGANNEQFFGPGTRLTVL.

V is TRBV20-1 and J is TRBJ2-1; no definite D call. Trimming cost V 3 bases and J 4 bases, with 10 bases left between them. The CDR3 length is 13 residues. Germline CDR1 reads DFQATT; CDR2 reads SNEGSKA (reference sequence). The CDR3 protein is CSASEEIYNEQFF. The CDR3 nucleotides are TGCAGTGCTAGTGAAGAAATTTACAATGAGCAGTTCTTC.

The V call is TRBV7-2, the J call TRBJ2-5; D not resolved. The V end was cut by 5 bases, the J end by 5 bases, with 12 bases between. The germline gives CDR1 SGHTA, CDR2 FQGNSA. The CDR3 sequence is 13 residues long. CDR3 amino acids: CASSLGLGETQYF. CDR3 in DNA: TGTGCCAGCAGCCTAGGGCTGGGGGAGACCCAGTACTTC.

This chain uses TRBV5-8 with TRBJ1-2; D is ambiguous. Germline values: CDR1 SGHTS, CDR2 YDEGEE. The CDR3 totals 15 residues. V was shortened by 4 bases and J by 0 bases, with 13 bases between the two germline ends. Here the CDR3 reads CASSPLGSPNYGYTF. The CDR3 nucleotides are TGTGCCAGCAGCCCGCTAGGCAGTCCTAACTATGGCTACACCTTC.

V gene TRBV14 combines with J gene TRBJ2-2; D remains unclear. Per the germline V gene, CDR1 is SGHDN and CDR2 is FVKESK. Trimming took 2 bases from V and 5 from J, leaving 12 bases between them. This CDR3 comprises 15 residues. The CDR3 nucleotides read TGTGCCAGCAGCCAAACGGTGCTTACGACCGGGGAGCTGTTTTTT. This codes for CASSQTVLTTGELFF.

The chain links TRBV14 to TRBJ1-1; D might be TRBD1 (5 bases). The ends were cut back, 2 bases at V and 0 bases at J, with 10 bases in the middle. Germline assignment: CDR1 SGHDN and CDR2 FVKESK. This CDR3 spans 15 amino acids. CDR3 in amino acids: CASSQRRGMNTEAFF. The CDR3 DNA follows: TGTGCCAGCAGCCAAAGGAGGGGAATGAACACTGAAGCTTTCTTT.

V is TRBV4-2 and J is TRBJ1-5, with D tentatively TRBD1 (6 bases). The germline CDR1 and CDR2 sequences are LGHNA and YNFKEQ. Between the trimmed V and J ends, which lost 3 bases and 5 bases, there was a span of 14 bases. There are 15 residues in the CDR3. The CDR3 DNA sequence: TGTGCCAGCAGCCATGAACAGGGAGAGGATCAGCCCCAGCATTTT. Translating it yields CASSHEQGEDQPQHF.

The chain recombines TRBV11-2 with TRBJ1-1, with a tentative D call TRBD1 (5 bases). V lost 0 bases and J 7 bases, leaving 12 bases between the germline ends. CDR3 size: 14 residues. Germline V gives CDR1 SGHAT, CDR2 FQNNGV. The CDR3 sequence: CASSLERGWGEAFF. The CDR3 DNA sequence: TGTGCCAGCAGCTTAGAAAGGGGCTGGGGTGAAGCTTTCTTT.